What follows describes a single T cell receptor (beta chain). The CDR3 loop spans 16 amino acids. V lost 4 bases to trimming and J lost 0 bases, with 14 bases between them. Germline lookup yields CDR1 LGHDT and CDR2 YNNKEL (reference sequence). Repertoires were generated with immunoSEQ multiplex PCR, while TCRdb's copy carries only in-frame clones and drops some. This sample yields fewer than 200,000 clones, of which about 86% are seen a single time; 4% to 6% belongs to the top ten. This sample was taken from a study of control samples from healthy donors and cancer patients. This sequence was found in a woman aged 30 to 39 in good health. Input material: blood. The chain recombines TRBV3-1 (or the pseudogene TRBV3-2) with TRBJ2-3, with D perhaps given as TRBD1 or TRBD2 (7 bases each). The CDR3 DNA reads as TGTGCCAGCAGCCCGTGGGAGGGGGCTAGCACAGATACGCAGTATTTT. It yields the protein CASSPWEGASTDTQYF.